This T cell receptor beta chain was identified in a study of blood T cells in healthy people across ages. The CDR3 has 13 residues. Trimming shortened V by 7 bases and J by 3 bases, and 13 bases separated the two germline ends. PCR was performed a second time for about 7 to 11 cycles using a sample-barcoded 5' primer and a J-beta primer mix. Each cDNA molecule received a tag from a template-switch adaptor that had 12 random nucleotides. TCRdb redid the calling of the 5' RACE reads with MiXCR, one entry per CDR3 protein. In the table there are about 760,000 distinct CDR3 sequences, around 25% of which are singletons. This clonotype has more than one count but fewer than ten. This sample was shared with a second study, whose subject was T cells of mothers and their children. That work adds: The donors comprised about 6 children and their three healthy Caucasian mothers.

The origin of this receptor is a boy aged 5-17 years in good health. The V gene is TRBV12-3 or TRBV12-4, the J gene TRBJ2-7; D gene ambiguous. The sequenced sample was blood. CDR3 in DNA: TGTGCCAGCACCCTGGGATTAATCTACGAGCAGTACTTC. Its translation is CASTLGLIYEQYF.